This T cell receptor (beta chain) was captured by sequencing in a study of Graves' ophthalmopathy and Graves' hyperthyroidism. Overall study results and limits: Appearing in blood as well were most expanded thyroid clonotypes above 0.001 frequency.

Trimming cost V 5 bases and J 0 bases, with 10 bases left between them. Germline-derived CDR1 and CDR2 are SEHNR and FQNEAQ (reference sequence). The CDR3 is made up of 14 amino acids. This clonotype appeared many times. The target antigen is unknown. Stable hyperthyroidism meant no ophthalmopathy within 18 months of follow-up. Investigators amplified TCR beta CDR3 regions from RNA transcripts. RT-PCR with HTBI primers came first, then second-round multiplex PCR. TCRdb called the multiplex PCR reads again in MiXCR, with one record for every CDR3 protein. Of some 410,000 distinct CDR3 sequences in the sample, roughly 20% were seen once.

Sequenced: peripheral blood. This chain joins TRBV7-9 and TRBJ2-5; possibly TRBD2 for D (5 bases). This sequence was found in a woman aged 18-29 years with stable Graves' hyperthyroidism. The CDR3, as DNA: TGTGCCAGCAGCCCGACTACCTACCAAGAGACCCAGTACTTC. Translated: CASSPTTYQETQYF.